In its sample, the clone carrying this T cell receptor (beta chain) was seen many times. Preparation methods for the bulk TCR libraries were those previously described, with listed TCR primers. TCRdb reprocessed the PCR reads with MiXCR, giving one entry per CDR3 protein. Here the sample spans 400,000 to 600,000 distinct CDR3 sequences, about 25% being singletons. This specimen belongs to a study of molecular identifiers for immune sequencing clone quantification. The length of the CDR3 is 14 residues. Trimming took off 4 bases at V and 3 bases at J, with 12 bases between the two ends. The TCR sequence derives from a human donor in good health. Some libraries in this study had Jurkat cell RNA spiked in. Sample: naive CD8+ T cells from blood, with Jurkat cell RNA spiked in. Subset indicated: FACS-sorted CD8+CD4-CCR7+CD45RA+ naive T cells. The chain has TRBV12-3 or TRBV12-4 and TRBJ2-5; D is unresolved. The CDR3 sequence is CASSSGFGKETQYF. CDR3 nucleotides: TGTGCCAGCAGTTCTGGGTTCGGCAAAGAGACCCAGTACTTC.